The source of this T cell receptor (beta chain) is a study of blood T cell repertoires in COVID-19. As for the study in general: In each case, the material was cDNA or gDNA derived from T cells, B-cell-depleted T cells, or PBMCs.

The CDR3 is 12 residues long. Trimming took off 0 bases at V and 7 bases at J, with 7 bases between the two ends. From germline, CDR1 is MNHNY and CDR2 SVGAGI (reference sequence). Sequenced by immunoSEQ multiplex PCR; TCRdb stores in-frame clones only, minus some. Of about 150,000 clones in the sample, over 70% were seen once. Sequenced material: peripheral blood. This receptor was identified in a man in his fifties with active COVID-19. This chain uses TRBV6-6 with TRBJ2-7, with TRBD2 as a possible D gene (5 bases). The DNA of the CDR3 is TGTGCCAGCAGTTACTCGAGGGAAGAGCAGTACTTC. Its protein is CASSYSREEQYF.